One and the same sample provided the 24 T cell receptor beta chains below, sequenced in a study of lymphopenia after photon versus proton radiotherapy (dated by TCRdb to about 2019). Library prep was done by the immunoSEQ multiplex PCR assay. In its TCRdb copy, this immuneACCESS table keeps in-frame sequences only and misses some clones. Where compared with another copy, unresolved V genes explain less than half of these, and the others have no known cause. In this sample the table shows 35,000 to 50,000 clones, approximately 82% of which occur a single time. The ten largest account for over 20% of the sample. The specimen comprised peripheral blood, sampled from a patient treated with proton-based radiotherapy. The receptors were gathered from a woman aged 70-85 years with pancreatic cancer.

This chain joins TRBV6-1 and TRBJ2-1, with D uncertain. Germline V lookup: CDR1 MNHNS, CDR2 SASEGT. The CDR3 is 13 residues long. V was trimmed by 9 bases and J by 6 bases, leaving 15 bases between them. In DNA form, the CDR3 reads TGTGCCAGTCGGACCGCGTCGGGCAATGAGCAGTTCTTC. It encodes CASRTASGNEQFF.

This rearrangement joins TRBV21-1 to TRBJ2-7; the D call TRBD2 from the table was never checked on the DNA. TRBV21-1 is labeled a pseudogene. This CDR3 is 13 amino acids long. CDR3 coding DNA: TGTGCCAGCAACCACGTATCCGGGAACGAGCAGTACTTC. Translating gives CASNHVSGNEQYF.

CDR3 coding DNA: TGTGCCAGCGAGACGAACATTGGAAACACCATATATTTT. This sequence encodes CASETNIGNTIYF. The genes are TRBV2 and TRBJ1-3; D unresolved. The germline V and J ends were trimmed by 8 bases and 3 bases, with 11 bases remaining between them. The CDR3 length is 13 residues. Germline-derived CDR1 and CDR2 are SNHLY and FYNNEI.

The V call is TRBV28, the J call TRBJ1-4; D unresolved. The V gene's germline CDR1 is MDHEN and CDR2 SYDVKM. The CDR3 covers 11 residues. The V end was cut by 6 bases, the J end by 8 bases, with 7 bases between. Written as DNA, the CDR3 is TGTGCCAGCAGAGAATCGGAAAAACTGTTTTTT. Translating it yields CASRESEKLFF.

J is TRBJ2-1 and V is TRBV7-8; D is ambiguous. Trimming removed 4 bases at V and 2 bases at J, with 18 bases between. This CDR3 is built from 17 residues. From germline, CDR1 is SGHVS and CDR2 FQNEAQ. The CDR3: CASSYSVATETYNEQFF. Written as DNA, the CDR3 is TGTGCCAGCAGCTACTCGGTAGCCACCGAAACCTACAATGAGCAGTTCTTC.

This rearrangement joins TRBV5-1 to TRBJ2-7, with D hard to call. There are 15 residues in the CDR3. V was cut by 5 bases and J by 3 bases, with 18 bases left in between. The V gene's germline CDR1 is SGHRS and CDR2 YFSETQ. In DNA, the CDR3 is TGCGCCAGCAGGTCCCTTGATGGCCTGTACTACGAGCAGTACTTC. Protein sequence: CASRSLDGLYYEQYF.

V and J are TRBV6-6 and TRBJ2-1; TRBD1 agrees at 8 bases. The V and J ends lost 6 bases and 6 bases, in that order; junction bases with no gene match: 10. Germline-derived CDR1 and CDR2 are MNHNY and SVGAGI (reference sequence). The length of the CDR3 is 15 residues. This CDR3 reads CASRSGTGDRNEQFF. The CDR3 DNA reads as TGTGCCAGCAGATCCGGGACAGGAGATCGCAATGAGCAGTTCTTC.

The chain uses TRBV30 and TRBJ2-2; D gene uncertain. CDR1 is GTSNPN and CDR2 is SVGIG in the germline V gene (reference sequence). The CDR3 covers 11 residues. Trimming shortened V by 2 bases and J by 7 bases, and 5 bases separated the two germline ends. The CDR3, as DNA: TGTGCCTGGAGTAATCTCGGGGAGCTGTTTTTT. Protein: CAWSNLGELFF.

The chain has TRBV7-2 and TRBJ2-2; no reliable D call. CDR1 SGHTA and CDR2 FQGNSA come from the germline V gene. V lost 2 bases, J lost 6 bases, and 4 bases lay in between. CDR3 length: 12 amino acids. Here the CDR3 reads CASSLRPGELFF. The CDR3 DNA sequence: TGTGCCAGCAGCTTAAGGCCCGGGGAGCTGTTTTTT.

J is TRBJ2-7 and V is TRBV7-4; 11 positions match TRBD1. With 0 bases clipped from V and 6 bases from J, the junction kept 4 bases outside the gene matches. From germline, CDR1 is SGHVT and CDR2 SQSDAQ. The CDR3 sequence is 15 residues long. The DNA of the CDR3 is TGTGCCAGCAGCTTAGCTGGACAGGGGGCGTCCGAGCAGTACTTC. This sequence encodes CASSLAGQGASEQYF.

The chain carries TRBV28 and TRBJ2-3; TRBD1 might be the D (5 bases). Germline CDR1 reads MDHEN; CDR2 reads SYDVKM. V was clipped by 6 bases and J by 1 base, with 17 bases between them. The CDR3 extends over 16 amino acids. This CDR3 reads CASSPGRAGGTDTQYF. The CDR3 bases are TGTGCCAGCAGCCCCGGCAGGGCCGGCGGCACAGATACGCAGTATTTT.

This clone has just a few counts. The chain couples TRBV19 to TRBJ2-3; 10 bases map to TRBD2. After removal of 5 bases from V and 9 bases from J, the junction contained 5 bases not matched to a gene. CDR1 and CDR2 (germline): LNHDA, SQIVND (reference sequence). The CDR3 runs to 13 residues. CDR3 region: CASSGLAEGTQYF. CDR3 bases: TGTGCCAGTAGTGGACTAGCGGAGGGGACGCAGTATTTT.

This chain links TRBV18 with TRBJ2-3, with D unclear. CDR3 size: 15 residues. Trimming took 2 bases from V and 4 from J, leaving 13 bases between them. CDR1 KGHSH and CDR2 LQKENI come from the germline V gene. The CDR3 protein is CASSPIESSADTQYF. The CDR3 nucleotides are TGTGCCAGCTCACCAATAGAGTCCTCCGCAGATACGCAGTATTTT.

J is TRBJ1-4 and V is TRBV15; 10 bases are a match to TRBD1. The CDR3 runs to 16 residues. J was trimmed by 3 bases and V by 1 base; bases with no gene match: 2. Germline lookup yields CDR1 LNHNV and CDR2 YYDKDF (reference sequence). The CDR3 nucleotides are TGTGCCACCAGCAGAGGACAGGGGGCCGCTAATGAAAAACTGTTTTTT. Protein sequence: CATSRGQGAANEKLFF.

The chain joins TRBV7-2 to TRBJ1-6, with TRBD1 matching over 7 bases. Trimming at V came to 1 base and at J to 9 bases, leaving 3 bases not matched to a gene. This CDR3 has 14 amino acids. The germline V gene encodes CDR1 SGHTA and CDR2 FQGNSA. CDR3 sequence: CASSLGGQRSPLHF. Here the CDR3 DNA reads TGTGCCAGCAGCTTAGGGGGACAGCGTTCACCCCTCCACTTT. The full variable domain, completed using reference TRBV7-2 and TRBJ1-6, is GAGVSQSPSNKVTEKGKDVELRCDPISGHTALYWYRQSLGQGLEFLIYFQGNSAPDKSGLPSDRFSAERTGGSVSTLTIQRTQQEDSAVYLCASSLGGQRSPLHFGNGTRLTVT.

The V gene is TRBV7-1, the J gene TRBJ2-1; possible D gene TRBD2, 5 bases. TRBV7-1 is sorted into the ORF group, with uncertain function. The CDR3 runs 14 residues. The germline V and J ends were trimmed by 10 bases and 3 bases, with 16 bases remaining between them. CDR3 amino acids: CAIQVSDYYNEQFF. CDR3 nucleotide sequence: TGTGCCATCCAGGTTTCAGACTACTACAATGAGCAGTTCTTC.

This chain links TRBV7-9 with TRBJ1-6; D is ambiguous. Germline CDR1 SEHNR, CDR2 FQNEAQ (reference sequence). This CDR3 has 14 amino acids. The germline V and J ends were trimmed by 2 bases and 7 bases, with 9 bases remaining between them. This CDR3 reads CASSLMFDNSPLHF. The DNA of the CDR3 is TGTGCCAGCAGCTTAATGTTCGACAATTCACCCCTCCACTTT.

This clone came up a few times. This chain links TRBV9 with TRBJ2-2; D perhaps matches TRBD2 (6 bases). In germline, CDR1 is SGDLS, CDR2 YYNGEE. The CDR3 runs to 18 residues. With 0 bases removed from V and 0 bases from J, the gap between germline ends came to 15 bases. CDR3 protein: CASSVDLFLAANTGELFF. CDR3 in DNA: TGTGCCAGCAGCGTAGATCTATTCTTAGCGGCGAACACCGGGGAGCTGTTTTTT.

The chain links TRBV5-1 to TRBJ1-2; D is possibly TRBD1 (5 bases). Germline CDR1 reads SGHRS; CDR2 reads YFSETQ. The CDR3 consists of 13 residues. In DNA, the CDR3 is TGCGCAACCGGGACGGAAGCTAACTATGGCTACACCTTC. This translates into CATGTEANYGYTF.

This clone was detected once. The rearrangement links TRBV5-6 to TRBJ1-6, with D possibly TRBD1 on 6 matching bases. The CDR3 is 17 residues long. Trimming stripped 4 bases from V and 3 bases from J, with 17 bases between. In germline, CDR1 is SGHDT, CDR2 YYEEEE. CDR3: CASSHERGEIYNSPLHF. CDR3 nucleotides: TGTGCCAGCAGCCACGAGAGGGGGGAAATCTATAATTCACCCCTCCACTTT.

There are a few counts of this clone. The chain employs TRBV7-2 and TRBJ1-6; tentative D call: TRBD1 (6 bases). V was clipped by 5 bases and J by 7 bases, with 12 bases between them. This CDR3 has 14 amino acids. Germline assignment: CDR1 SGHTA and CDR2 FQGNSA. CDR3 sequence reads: CASSTRTENSPLHF. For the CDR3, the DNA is TGTGCCAGCAGCACCCGGACAGAAAATTCACCCCTCCACTTT.

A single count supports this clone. Written as DNA, the CDR3 is TGTGCCAGCAGTTCAGCAGGGCTAGGGGCCTACGAGCAGTACTTC. Translating gives CASSSAGLGAYEQYF. This chain uses TRBV6-5 with TRBJ2-7, with a weak D call TRBD1 (5 bases). The CDR3 has 15 amino acids. Germline CDR1 reads MNHEY; CDR2 reads SVGAGI. Between the trimmed V and J ends, which lost 4 bases and 2 bases, there was a span of 15 bases.

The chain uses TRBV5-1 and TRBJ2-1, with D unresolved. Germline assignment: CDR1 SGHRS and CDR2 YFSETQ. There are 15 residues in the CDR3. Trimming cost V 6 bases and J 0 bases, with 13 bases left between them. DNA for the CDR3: TGCGCCAGCACCGTTTTAAGCAGCTCCTACAATGAGCAGTTCTTC. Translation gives CASTVLSSSYNEQFF.

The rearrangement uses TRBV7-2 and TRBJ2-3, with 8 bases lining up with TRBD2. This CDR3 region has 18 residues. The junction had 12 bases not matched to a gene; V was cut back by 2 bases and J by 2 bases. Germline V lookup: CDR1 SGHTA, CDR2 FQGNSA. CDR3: CASSLPTREREYTDTQYF. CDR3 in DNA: TGTGCCAGCAGCTTACCCACGAGGGAGCGGGAGTACACAGATACGCAGTATTTT.